Each of the 9 T cell receptor beta chains below was sequenced from the same sample in a study of a mutant IDH1 vaccine in newly diagnosed glioma. Their antigen targets remain unknown. Noted time point: week 47, end of study. A 20-mer mutant IDH1 peptide at 300 ug was injected subcutaneously with topical imiquimod. Some clones are missing from TCRdb's copy, which holds only in-frame ones; the method was immunoSEQ multiplex PCR. The table includes fewer than 45,000 clones, about 80% detected once. The specimen was PBMCs, collected from a glioma patient whose treatment included an IDH1 peptide vaccine. The receptors stem from a man between 18 and 29 years old with glioma. Some clones in this sample may be carry-over from other donors' samples.

The chain has TRBV6-5 and TRBJ1-1; 7 bases line up with TRBD1. The germline V gene encodes CDR1 MNHEY and CDR2 SVGAGI. The CDR3 consists of 13 residues. The V segment lost 7 bases and the J segment 1 base; nucleotides outside the gene matches: 3. The CDR3 DNA follows: TGTGCCAGCAAGGACAGGCAGAACACTGAAGCTTTCTTT. Amino acid sequence: CASKDRQNTEAFF.

The rearrangement joins TRBV7-6 to TRBJ2-2, with unresolved D. CDR3 length: 15 residues. CDR1 is SGHVS and CDR2 is FNYEAQ in the germline V gene. Trimming left V 0 bases short and J 2 bases short, with 7 bases between. The CDR3 is CASSLADANTGELFF. In DNA, the CDR3 is TGTGCCAGCAGCTTAGCGGACGCTAACACCGGGGAGCTGTTTTTT.

As DNA, the CDR3 is TGTGCCAGCAGATCGGGTATTAACACTGAAGCTTTCTTT. This codes for CASRSGINTEAFF. V usage is TRBV28 and J usage is TRBJ1-1, with no clear D. Germline-derived CDR1 and CDR2 are MDHEN and SYDVKM. The V end lost 6 bases, the J end lost 2 bases, and 10 bases lay between the germline ends. The CDR3 totals 13 residues.

V usage is TRBV6-5 and J usage is TRBJ2-2, with TRBD1 matching 7 bases. The V gene end was trimmed by 7 bases and the J gene end by 6 bases; junction bases not matched to a gene: 5. This CDR3 has 13 amino acids. The germline V gene has CDR1 MNHEY and CDR2 SVGAGI. CDR3 DNA sequence: TGTGCCAGCAAAGACAGGGTATCCGGGGAGCTGTTTTTT. As protein: CASKDRVSGELFF.

V usage is TRBV30 and J usage is TRBJ2-7; 10 bases fit TRBD2. The germline V gene encodes CDR1 GTSNPN and CDR2 SVGIG (reference sequence). CDR3 length: 13 residues. The V segment lost 6 bases and the J segment 5 bases; nucleotides outside the gene matches: 7. CDR3 nucleotides: TGTGCCTGTTCAGTAGCGGGGGGCCACGAGCAGTACTTC. It translates to CACSVAGGHEQYF.

The V gene is TRBV10-3, the J gene TRBJ2-2; 10 bases agree with TRBD2. There are 16 residues in the CDR3. V dropped 2 bases and J dropped 4; count of bases not matched to a gene: 4. Per germline, CDR1 ENHRY and CDR2 SYGVKD. Here the CDR3 DNA reads TGTGCCATCAGTGAGGGGCTAGCGGGGGCCACCGGGGAGCTGTTTTTT. Translated: CAISEGLAGATGELFF.

The chain recombines TRBV7-9 with TRBJ2-3; no reliable D call. The length of the CDR3 is 12 residues. Germline V lookup: CDR1 SEHNR, CDR2 FQNEAQ (reference sequence). V lost 5 bases to trimming and J lost 4 bases, with 7 bases between them. The CDR3 nucleotides read TGTGCCAGCAGCCCCGAGGCAGATACGCAGTATTTT. This codes for CASSPEADTQYF. Based on the CDR3 plus reference TRBV7-9 and TRBJ2-3, the full variable domain is DTGVSQNPRHKITKRGQNVTFRCDPISEHNRLYWYRQTLGQGPEFLTYFQNEAQLEKSRLLSDRFSAERPKGSFSTLEIQRTEQGDSAMYLCASSPEADTQYFGPGTRLTVL.

The gene calls are TRBV30 and TRBJ2-3; possible D gene TRBD2, 5 bases. Trimming removed 2 bases at V and 2 bases at J, with 17 bases between. CDR3 size: 16 residues. Germline V gives CDR1 GTSNPN, CDR2 SVGIG (reference sequence). The CDR3 DNA sequence: TGTGCCTGGAGTCCCGGACTTATGTCTAACACAGATACGCAGTATTTT. Amino acids: CAWSPGLMSNTDTQYF. Full variable domain (outside the CDR3, taken from reference TRBV30 and TRBJ2-3): SQTIHQWPATLVQPVGSPLSLECTVEGTSNPNLYWYRQAAGRGLQLLFYSVGIGQISSEVPQNLSASRPQDRQFILSSKKLLLSDSGFYLCAWSPGLMSNTDTQYFGPGTRLTVL.

The rearrangement joins TRBV4-1 to TRBJ2-7; D unresolved. The V and J ends lost 0 bases and 4 bases respectively, with 10 bases between them. The CDR3 is 14 residues long. Looked up from germline, CDR1 is MGHRA and CDR2 is YSYEKL. CDR3 in amino acids: CASSQDPDGYEQYF. CDR3 bases: TGCGCCAGCAGCCAAGATCCGGACGGTTACGAGCAGTACTTC.